The 5 T cell receptor beta chains in this list originate from one sample, sequenced in a study of graft-versus-host responses after intestinal transplantation. The assay was immunoSEQ multiplex PCR, and TCRdb's table has in-frame clones only and misses some. This table has approximately 99,000 clones, around 92% appearing once. No antigen has been assigned to these receptors. The material was unstimulated CD8+ T cells sorted from spleen or lymph node cells, obtained before transplant. These receptors were collected from a human donor who was the organ donor for an intestinal transplant.

The chain carries TRBV10-3 and TRBJ2-3; D unclear. The CDR3 spans 13 residues. V was clipped by 0 bases and J by 6 bases, with 7 bases between them. Looked up from germline, CDR1 is ENHRY and CDR2 is SYGVKD. The CDR3 region has the DNA TGTGCCATCAGTGAGTCCCTCAGGGATACGCAGTATTTT. It encodes CAISESLRDTQYF.

V is TRBV6-5 and J is TRBJ1-2; 10 bases are a match to TRBD1. After removal of 7 bases from V and 8 bases from J, the junction contained 7 bases not matched to a gene. CDR1 and CDR2 from the germline V gene are MNHEY and SVGAGI. The CDR3 covers 13 residues. The CDR3 DNA is TGTGCCAGCACCAAGGGACAGGGGATCGGCTACACCTTC. It is translated as CASTKGQGIGYTF.

The V call is TRBV2, the J call TRBJ1-2; the match to TRBD1 covers 7 bases. CDR1 is SNHLY, CDR2 FYNNEI, per germline. J lost 4 bases, V lost 4 bases, and 15 bases had no gene match. The CDR3 sequence is 17 residues long. CDR3 loop: CASSAFAEKGASYGYTF. CDR3 DNA sequence: TGTGCCAGCAGTGCATTCGCGGAGAAGGGGGCAAGCTATGGCTACACCTTC.

This chain links TRBV25-1 with TRBJ1-4; D gene uncertain. V lost 1 base and J lost 14, with 8 bases in between. This CDR3 is 11 amino acids long. Germline values: CDR1 MGHDK, CDR2 SYGVNS. The CDR3 region has the DNA TGTGCCAGCAGTGAATCGACACTCCTGTTTTTT. Translation gives CASSESTLLFF.

This chain joins TRBV6-5 and TRBJ1-4; TRBD1 might be the D (5 bases). The CDR3 extends over 15 amino acids. Trimming pared 6 bases from V and 0 bases from J, leaving 11 bases between. The germline gives CDR1 MNHEY, CDR2 SVGAGI. The CDR3 reads CASRPTGATNEKLFF. The CDR3 nucleotides are TGTGCCAGCAGACCGACGGGGGCAACTAATGAAAAACTGTTTTTT.